Presented here are 23 T cell receptor beta chains from one specimen sequenced in a study of blood T cell repertoires in COVID-19. Produced via immunoSEQ multiplex PCR; TCRdb's table is partial and in-frame only. The table shows more than 40,000 clones, with approximately 86% occurring only once. The specimen sequenced was PBMCs or T cells enriched from blood (not recorded which). The receptors here all came from a woman between 45 and 65 years old who had recovered from COVID-19.

The V and J genes are TRBV6-5 and TRBJ1-1, with 8 bases aligning to TRBD1. V shed 5 bases, J shed 1 base, and the junction held 3 bases outside the gene matches. CDR1 is MNHEY, CDR2 SVGAGI, per germline. The CDR3 consists of 14 residues. CDR3 sequence reads: CASSPQGGNTEAFF. As DNA, the CDR3 is TGTGCCAGCAGTCCACAGGGGGGGAACACTGAAGCTTTCTTT.

The J gene is TRBJ2-7, the V gene TRBV5-8, with TRBD1 as a possible D gene (5 bases). Trimming pared 4 bases from V and 3 bases from J, leaving 8 bases between. The length of the CDR3 is 12 residues. Germline lookup yields CDR1 SGHTS and CDR2 YDEGEE. CDR3 in DNA: TGTGCCAGCAGCCCAGGGAACTACGAGCAGTACTTC. It is translated as CASSPGNYEQYF.

The chain uses TRBV7-8 and TRBJ1-5; D unclear. The CDR3 spans 16 residues. Per germline, CDR1 SGHVS and CDR2 FQNEAQ. Trimming stripped 0 bases from V and 0 bases from J, with 9 bases between. CDR3 residues: CASSLARGVSNQPQHF. DNA of the CDR3: TGTGCCAGCAGCTTAGCGCGGGGAGTTAGCAATCAGCCCCAGCATTTT. Based on the CDR3 plus reference TRBV7-8 and TRBJ1-5, the full variable domain is GAGVSQSPRYKVAKRGQDVALRCDPISGHVSLFWYQQALGQGPEFLTYFQNEAQLDKSGLPSDRFFAERPEGSVSTLKIQRTQQEDSAVYLCASSLARGVSNQPQHFGDGTRLSIL.

The chain has TRBV28 and TRBJ1-3; 9 nucleotides agree with TRBD1. The CDR3 has 15 amino acids. V trimming: 2 bases; J trimming: 4 bases; junction bases outside the gene matches: 3. The germline V gene encodes CDR1 MDHEN and CDR2 SYDVKM. This CDR3 is CASSLRQGGGNTIYF. In DNA form, the CDR3 reads TGTGCCAGCAGTTTACGACAGGGGGGCGGAAACACCATATATTTT.

The chain joins TRBV29-1 to TRBJ1-2; unclear D gene. The V end was cut by 4 bases, the J end by 4 bases, with 10 bases between. Germline assignment: CDR1 SQVTM and CDR2 ANQGSEA. This CDR3 comprises 12 residues. CDR3 sequence reads: CSVADIGYGYTF. For the CDR3, the DNA is TGCAGCGTTGCCGACATCGGCTATGGCTACACCTTC.

V is TRBV4-3 and J is TRBJ1-6; no clear D gene. Germline assignment: CDR1 LGHNA and CDR2 YSLEER. The ends were cut back, 0 bases at V and 10 bases at J, with 10 bases in the middle. The CDR3 is 14 amino acids. CDR3 coding DNA: TGCGCCAGCAGCCAAGAGCACGGGGAGTCACCCCTCCACTTT. Translating gives CASSQEHGESPLHF.

V and J are TRBV28 and TRBJ1-2; TRBD1 aligns across 7 bases. CDR1 MDHEN and CDR2 SYDVKM come from the germline V gene. The CDR3 has 16 amino acids. The V and J ends lost 3 bases and 3 bases, in that order; junction bases with no gene match: 10. CDR3 DNA sequence: TGTGCCAGCAGTTTGGAGGGGCAGGGGGGATACTATGGCTACACCTTC. It encodes CASSLEGQGGYYGYTF.

V gene TRBV7-2 combines with J gene TRBJ2-1; no clear D gene. The germline gives CDR1 SGHTA, CDR2 FQGNSA. Between the trimmed V and J ends, which lost 5 bases and 1 base, there was a span of 12 bases. The CDR3 has 15 residues. CDR3 sequence (DNA): TGTGCCAGCAGCCGTTATACTTCTTCCTACAATGAGCAGTTCTTC. Translated, it gives CASSRYTSSYNEQFF.

This chain joins TRBV9 and TRBJ2-2, with 7 nucleotides matching TRBD1. In germline, CDR1 is SGDLS, CDR2 YYNGEE. The length of the CDR3 is 17 residues. The junction had 6 bases not matched to a gene; V was cut back by 0 bases and J by 1 base. The DNA for the CDR3 is TGTGCCAGCAGCGTAGTCGGCTACAGGGGGAACACCGGGGAGCTGTTTTTT. It encodes CASSVVGYRGNTGELFF.

This chain joins TRBV3-1 (or the pseudogene TRBV3-2) and TRBJ1-4; 12 bases agree with TRBD1. J lost 4 bases, V lost 5 bases, and 8 bases had no gene match. Germline V gene lookup returns CDR1 LGHDT and CDR2 YNNKEL (reference sequence). This CDR3 region has 17 residues. CDR3 in DNA: TGTGCCAGCAGCTCAGGGACAGGGGGCGCCGGTAATGAAAAACTGTTTTTT. It translates to CASSSGTGGAGNEKLFF.

The chain recombines TRBV5-8 with TRBJ2-3; the match to TRBD1 covers 9 bases. This CDR3 comprises 17 residues. Per the germline V gene, CDR1 is SGHTS and CDR2 is YDEGEE. The V and J ends lost 3 bases and 6 bases, in that order; junction bases with no gene match: 14. This CDR3 reads CASSYGTGNSIQDTQYF. The CDR3 DNA sequence: TGTGCCAGCAGCTACGGGACAGGGAATAGTATTCAGGATACGCAGTATTTT. The variable domain in full, with the rest retrieved from reference TRBV5-8 and TRBJ2-3, is EAGVTQSPTHLIKTRGQQATLRCSPISGHTSVYWYQQALGLGLQFLLWYDEGEERNRGNFPPRFSGRQFPNYSSELNVNALELEDSALYLCASSYGTGNSIQDTQYFGPGTRLTVL.

This chain connects TRBV20-1 to TRBJ1-5; D remains unclear. Germline values: CDR1 DFQATT, CDR2 SNEGSKA (reference sequence). V was pared by 3 bases and J by 3 bases, with 12 bases between. The CDR3 consists of 14 residues. This CDR3 reads CSASVRQDNQPQHF. In nucleotides, the CDR3 is TGCAGTGCTAGTGTCCGGCAGGACAATCAGCCCCAGCATTTT.

The gene calls are TRBV14 and TRBJ1-3; D not certain. V lost 4 bases and J lost 3, with 10 bases in between. CDR3 length equals 14 residues. Per germline, CDR1 SGHDN and CDR2 FVKESK. This chain's CDR3 is CASSPGYGGNTIYF. Here the CDR3 DNA reads TGTGCCAGCAGCCCGGGGTATGGTGGAAACACCATATATTTT.

The sample holds one count of this clone. The chain employs TRBV18 and TRBJ2-3; D is undetermined. The CDR3 runs to 20 residues. Germline CDR1 and CDR2: KGHSH and LQKENI. V was cut by 3 bases and J by 0 bases, with 25 bases left in between. This CDR3 reads CASSPVGRLRSSTSTDTQYF. In DNA, the CDR3 is TGTGCCAGCTCACCGGTCGGCAGGCTCCGGTCCTCCACTAGCACAGATACGCAGTATTTT.

The V gene is TRBV2, the J gene TRBJ2-1; 9 nucleotides agree with TRBD2. The CDR3 has 15 residues. The V gene end was trimmed by 6 bases and the J gene end by 6 bases; junction bases not matched to a gene: 9. The germline V gene encodes CDR1 SNHLY and CDR2 FYNNEI. The chain's CDR3 is CASRDSGRRVNEQFF. The CDR3 bases are TGTGCCAGCAGAGATAGCGGGAGAAGGGTCAATGAGCAGTTCTTC.

This clone was found once. The chain employs TRBV28 and TRBJ1-5; D not certain. The CDR3 length is 17 residues. Looked up from germline, CDR1 is MDHEN and CDR2 is SYDVKM. Between the trimmed V and J ends, which lost 4 bases and 2 bases, there was a span of 18 bases. CDR3 protein: CASSYPQDSVGNQPQHF. DNA of the CDR3: TGTGCCAGCAGTTATCCCCAGGATTCGGTAGGCAATCAGCCCCAGCATTTT.

The chain joins TRBV11-2 to TRBJ2-3; the match to TRBD1 covers 9 bases. Germline CDR1 is SGHAT and CDR2 is FQNNGV. J gave up 1 base and V 5 bases, and 4 bases lay outside the gene matches. The CDR3 sequence is 15 residues long. In DNA, the CDR3 is TGTGCCAGCAGCACTCGGACAGGGGGCACAGATACGCAGTATTTT. This translates into CASSTRTGGTDTQYF.

The chain couples TRBV5-6 to TRBJ2-1; D not resolved. CDR1 and CDR2 from the germline V gene are SGHDT and YYEEEE. CDR3 length: 18 residues. The V end was cut by 4 bases, the J end by 2 bases, with 22 bases between. The CDR3 DNA follows: TGTGCCAGCAGCATTCTACGGGTTAGCATAGCACCCTACAATGAGCAGTTCTTC. Protein product: CASSILRVSIAPYNEQFF.

The chain is built from TRBV5-1 and TRBJ2-1; D remains unclear. Trimming left V 2 bases short and J 5 bases short, with 5 bases between. The CDR3 spans 12 residues. The germline CDR1 and CDR2 sequences are SGHRS and YFSETQ. CDR3 loop: CASSLANNEQFF. The CDR3 region has the DNA TGCGCCAGCAGCTTAGCAAACAATGAGCAGTTCTTC.

The rearrangement uses TRBV19 and TRBJ2-3, with a tentative D call TRBD1 (5 bases). The CDR3 runs to 15 residues. Germline lookup yields CDR1 LNHDA and CDR2 SQIVND (reference sequence). The V end was cut by 4 bases, the J end by 1 base, with 12 bases between. The CDR3 is CASSRGGEGTDTQYF. In DNA form, the CDR3 reads TGTGCCAGTAGTAGGGGCGGAGAGGGCACAGATACGCAGTATTTT.

The chain carries TRBV2 and TRBJ1-4; D is unclear. Germline CDR1 and CDR2: SNHLY and FYNNEI. Trimming stripped 4 bases from V and 1 base from J, with 7 bases between. CDR3 length equals 14 residues. The CDR3 nucleotides are TGTGCCAGCAGTGCCGGTGGAACTAATGAAAAACTGTTTTTT. Its protein is CASSAGGTNEKLFF.

V is TRBV7-3 and J is TRBJ1-2, with 7 bases lining up with TRBD1. The CDR3 covers 18 residues. The ends lost 5 bases at V and 2 bases at J; junction bases unmatched: 17. Germline assignment: CDR1 SGHTA and CDR2 FQGTGA. CDR3: CASSPQGGPRKSNYGYTF. In DNA form, the CDR3 reads TGTGCCAGCAGCCCTCAGGGGGGCCCTAGGAAGTCCAACTATGGCTACACCTTC.

The chain uses TRBV3-1 (or the pseudogene TRBV3-2) and TRBJ2-3; 7 bases are a match to TRBD2. The CDR3 is made up of 15 amino acids. Germline V CDR1 and CDR2: LGHDT, YNNKEL (reference sequence). V was clipped by 3 bases and J by 6 bases; unmatched bases: 9. CDR3 in amino acids: CASSHSAGEGDTQYF. DNA of the CDR3: TGTGCCAGCAGCCACTCGGCGGGGGAGGGGGATACGCAGTATTTT.